This T cell receptor beta chain emerged from a study of control samples from healthy donors and cancer patients. Sequencing used immunoSEQ multiplex PCR; TCRdb keeps in-frame clones, though not all of them. The sample yields about 85,000 clones, roughly 89% seen once. CDR3 length equals 12 residues. V lost 6 bases and J 5 bases, leaving 8 bases between the germline ends. The sample was blood. The rearrangement joins TRBV12-3 or TRBV12-4 to TRBJ1-5; unclear D gene. The TCR comes from a man aged 45-60 years in good health. CDR3 region: CASRGPYQPQHF. The CDR3 DNA sequence: TGTGCCAGCAGGGGCCCCTATCAGCCCCAGCATTTT.